This is a list of T cell receptor beta chains from one sample in a study of post-analysis software for immune sequencing data. Via MiXCR, TCRdb re-called the PCR reads, giving one row per CDR3 protein. The profile shows 750,000 to 950,000 distinct CDR3 sequences, 40% to 55% of them singletons. The sample comprised blood. These receptors were collected from a girl aged 5 to 17 with multiple sclerosis. The CDR3 runs from the conserved cysteine through the conserved F or W.

J gene: TRBJ2-5; V gene: TRBV25-1; CDR3 protein: CASSETSGRLETQYF
J gene: TRBJ1-5; V gene: TRBV2; CDR3 protein: CASTAVQAGNQPQHF
J gene: TRBJ1-5; V gene: TRBV6-5; CDR3 protein: CASSYDHRPQHF
J gene: TRBJ2-5; V gene: TRBV30; CDR3 protein: CAWGRDGKETQYF
J gene: TRBJ2-5; V gene: TRBV9; CDR3 protein: CASSVEQRGTQYF
J gene: TRBJ2-1; V gene: TRBV29-1; CDR3 protein: CSVGERVGAQNEQFF
J gene: TRBJ1-2; V gene: TRBV19; CDR3 protein: CASSVAGPYGYTF
J gene: TRBJ1-5; V gene: TRBV18; CDR3 protein: CASSPSYSNQPQHF
J gene: TRBJ2-1; V gene: TRBV7-2; CDR3 protein: CASSLRGEQFF
J gene: TRBJ2-7; V gene: TRBV20-1; CDR3 protein: CSATSGRALDEQYF
J gene: TRBJ2-7; V gene: TRBV7-2; CDR3 protein: CASSPQTGGRFSPYF
J gene: TRBJ2-1; V gene: TRBV12-3/TRBV12-4; CDR3 protein: CASLTTSSYNEQFF
J gene: TRBJ2-3; V gene: TRBV27; CDR3 protein: CASGLSADTQYF
J gene: TRBJ1-1; V gene: TRBV4-2; CDR3 protein: CASSHSGTGGAGTEAFF
J gene: TRBJ2-5; V gene: TRBV6-2/TRBV6-3; CDR3 protein: CASSSTSGLKQYF
J gene: TRBJ2-3; V gene: TRBV7-7; CDR3 protein: CASSPKAADTQYF
J gene: TRBJ1-5; V gene: TRBV5-1; CDR3 protein: CASSLGLGYNQPQHF
J gene: TRBJ2-3; V gene: TRBV7-9; CDR3 protein: CASSSPTSGRAPGTDTQYF
J gene: TRBJ1-2; V gene: TRBV20-1; CDR3 protein: CSARPGRRYGYTF
J gene: TRBJ2-7; V gene: TRBV6-5; CDR3 protein: CASSPSGVSGYEQYF
J gene: TRBJ2-6; V gene: TRBV12-3/TRBV12-4; CDR3 protein: CASSFGTTGSGANVLTF
J gene: TRBJ1-1; V gene: TRBV20-1; CDR3 protein: CSARDYIGIEAFF
J gene: TRBJ1-5; V gene: TRBV27; CDR3 protein: CASSPGPGTRDQPQHF
J gene: TRBJ2-4; V gene: TRBV28; CDR3 protein: CASSTSGRRLAKNIQYF
J gene: TRBJ1-5; V gene: TRBV10-3; CDR3 protein: CAVQTGLGQPQHF
J gene: TRBJ1-2; V gene: TRBV15; CDR3 protein: CATSRDTGAYGYTF
J gene: TRBJ2-1; V gene: TRBV9; CDR3 protein: CASSGFRESSYNEQFF
J gene: .; V gene: TRBV7-2; CDR3 protein: CASSLVAGTPSYEQYF
J gene: TRBJ1-1; V gene: TRBV2; CDR3 protein: CASRGQGNTEAFF
J gene: TRBJ1-1; V gene: TRBV20-1; CDR3 protein: CSARDNTGGAFF
J gene: TRBJ2-1; V gene: TRBV5-8; CDR3 protein: CASSLDPAQYNEQFF
J gene: TRBJ2-7; V gene: TRBV5-1; CDR3 protein: CASSLLELSSSYEQYF
J gene: TRBJ2-1; V gene: TRBV20-1; CDR3 protein: CSARYSGRTSNEQFF
J gene: TRBJ2-7; V gene: TRBV7-9; CDR3 protein: CASSGQGASYEQYF
J gene: TRBJ2-7; V gene: TRBV7-9; CDR3 protein: CASSLVGQSSYEQYF
J gene: TRBJ2-1; V gene: TRBV28; CDR3 protein: CASSFGLAGIYNEQFF
J gene: TRBJ2-1; V gene: TRBV6-4; CDR3 protein: CGVGNHNEQFF
J gene: TRBJ2-5; V gene: TRBV11-2; CDR3 protein: CASSYPNAPLETQYF
J gene: TRBJ2-7; V gene: TRBV20-1; CDR3 protein: CSARWLAGPSLGEQYF
J gene: TRBJ1-2; V gene: TRBV5-1; CDR3 protein: CASSLEGDWGPYGYTF
J gene: TRBJ2-7; V gene: TRBV5-1; CDR3 protein: CASSLTSGSTYEQYF
J gene: TRBJ2-1; V gene: TRBV20-1; CDR3 protein: CSARGRTGTAGGPDNEQFF
J gene: TRBJ2-3; V gene: TRBV20-1; CDR3 protein: CSANTRLASKGDTQYF
J gene: TRBJ1-1; V gene: TRBV11-2; CDR3 protein: CASSAAMGTEAFF
J gene: TRBJ2-4; V gene: TRBV6-2/TRBV6-3; CDR3 protein: CASSYLLAKNIQYF
J gene: TRBJ1-2; V gene: TRBV5-6; CDR3 protein: CASSSPGHTPNYGYTF
J gene: TRBJ2-3; V gene: TRBV27; CDR3 protein: CACSVGVGLDTQYF
J gene: TRBJ2-5; V gene: TRBV7-3; CDR3 protein: CASSPSPGGKQETQYF
J gene: TRBJ2-7; V gene: TRBV9; CDR3 protein: CASSAHAGVANEQYF
J gene: TRBJ2-7; V gene: TRBV7-9; CDR3 protein: CASSRTGGYEQYF